This T cell receptor (beta chain) was sequenced for a study of T cells in Graves' hyperthyroidism and ophthalmopathy. The study's findings and limits: In the analysis, a 13 V-J model separated ophthalmopathy from stable hyperthyroidism. Blood held most thyroid clonotypes expanded above 0.001 frequency.

Concerning this clonotype itself: As yet, its antigen is unknown.

Diagnoses used clinical symptoms, serum thyroxine and TRAb, thyroid ultrasound and orbital computed tomography. Cells are PBMCs isolated from more than 8.5 ml of fresh blood. Using RNA transcripts as the source, TCR beta CDR3 regions were amplified. RT-PCR in the first round (using the HTBI primer set) targeted the TCR CDR3. TCRdb redid the calling of the multiplex PCR reads with MiXCR, one entry per CDR3 protein. The sample contains roughly 720,000 distinct CDR3 sequences, 17% of which appear only once. Trimming at V came to 1 base and at J to 5 bases, leaving 4 bases not matched to a gene. The CDR3 has 16 amino acids. The V gene's germline CDR1 is SGHAT and CDR2 FQNNGV.

Sample: blood. The chain joins TRBV11-2 to TRBJ2-2, with 10 bases identical to TRBD1. This TCR derives from a man aged 45 to 65 with Graves' hyperthyroidism. CDR3 nucleotides: TGTGCCAGCAGCTTAGGAGACAGGGGGCATACCGGGGAGCTGTTTTTT. Protein sequence: CASSLGDRGHTGELFF.